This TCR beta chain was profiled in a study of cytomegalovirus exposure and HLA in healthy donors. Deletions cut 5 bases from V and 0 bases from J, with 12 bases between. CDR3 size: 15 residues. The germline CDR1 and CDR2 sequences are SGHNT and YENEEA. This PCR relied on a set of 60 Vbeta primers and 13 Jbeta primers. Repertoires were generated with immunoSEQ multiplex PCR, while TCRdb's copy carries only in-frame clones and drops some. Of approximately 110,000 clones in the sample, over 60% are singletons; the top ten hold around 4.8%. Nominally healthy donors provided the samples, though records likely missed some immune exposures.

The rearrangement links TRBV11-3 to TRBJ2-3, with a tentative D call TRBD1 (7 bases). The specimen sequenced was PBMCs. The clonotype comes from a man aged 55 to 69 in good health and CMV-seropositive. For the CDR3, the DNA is TGTGCCAGCAGCGTACAGGGGACTAGCACAGATACGCAGTATTTT. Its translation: CASSVQGTSTDTQYF.